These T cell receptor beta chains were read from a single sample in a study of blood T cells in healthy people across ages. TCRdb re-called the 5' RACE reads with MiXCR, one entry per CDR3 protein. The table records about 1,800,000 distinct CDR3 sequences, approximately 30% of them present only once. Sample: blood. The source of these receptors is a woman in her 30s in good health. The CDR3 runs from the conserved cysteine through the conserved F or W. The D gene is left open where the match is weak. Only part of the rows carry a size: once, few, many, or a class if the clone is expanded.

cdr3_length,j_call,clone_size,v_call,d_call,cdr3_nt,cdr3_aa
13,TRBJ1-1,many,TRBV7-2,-,TGTGCCAGCAGCGGAGGGGTCAGGACTGAAGCTTTCTTT,CASSGGVRTEAFF
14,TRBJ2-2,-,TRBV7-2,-,TGTGCCAGCAGCCTAGGACCGACGCCCTGGGAGCTGTTTTTT,CASSLGPTPWELFF
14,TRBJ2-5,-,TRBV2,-,TGTGCCAGCAGTGGCTTCTCAAACCAAGAGACCCAGTACTTC,CASSGFSNQETQYF
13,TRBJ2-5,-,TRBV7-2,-,TGTGCCAGCAGCGTGCGGGGACCTGAGACCCAGTACTTC,CASSVRGPETQYF
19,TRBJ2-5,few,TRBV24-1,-,TGTGCCACCAGTGGGACCTCCGGGCCAGCGGAGCGTAACCAAGAGACCCAGTACTTC,CATSGTSGPAERNQETQYF
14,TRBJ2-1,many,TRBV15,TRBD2,TGTGCCACCAGCAACCTAGCGGGAGGAGGGGAGCAGTTCTTC,CATSNLAGGGEQFF
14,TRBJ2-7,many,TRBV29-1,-,TGCAGCGTTGTTTCGGTAATAGGATCCTACGAGCAGTACTTC,CSVVSVIGSYEQYF
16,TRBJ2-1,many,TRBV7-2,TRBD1,TGTGCCAGCGGTATGGACAGGGCCAGCTCCTACAATGAGCAGTTCTTC,CASGMDRASSYNEQFF
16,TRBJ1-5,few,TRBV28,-,TGTGCCAGCAGCCCAGGCACTTTGACTCGAGGGGAGCCCCAGCATTTT,CASSPGTLTRGEPQHF
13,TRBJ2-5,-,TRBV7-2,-,TGTGCCAGCAGCTGGACTAAAGAAGAGACCCAGTACTTC,CASSWTKEETQYF
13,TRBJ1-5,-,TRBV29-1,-,TGCAGCGTTGCAGGTTCGGGGAATCAGCCCCAGCATTTT,CSVAGSGNQPQHF
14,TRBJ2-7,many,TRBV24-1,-,TGTGCCACCAGTGATTCCGCCCTCCGGGGAGAGCAGTACTTC,CATSDSALRGEQYF
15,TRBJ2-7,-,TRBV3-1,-,TGTGCCAGCAGCCAAGGCATCGGAGGGAACTACGAGCAGTACTTC,CASSQGIGGNYEQYF
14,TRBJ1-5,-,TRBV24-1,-,TGTGCCACCAGTGGAGAGGGGTTCGGTCAGCCCCAGCATTTT,CATSGEGFGQPQHF
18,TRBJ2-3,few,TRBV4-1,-,TGCGCCAGCAGCGAAGGCCCGGGACACTTGAGCCCCACAGATACGCAGTATTTT,CASSEGPGHLSPTDTQYF
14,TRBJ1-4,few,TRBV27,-,TGTGCCAGCAGTTTAGGGGGGGCGCAAGAAAAACTGTTTTTT,CASSLGGAQEKLFF
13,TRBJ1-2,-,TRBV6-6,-,TGTGCCAGCAGAGTCCCCGACGGGTATGGCTACACCTTC,CASRVPDGYGYTF
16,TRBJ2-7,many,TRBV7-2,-,TGTGCCAGCAGCCTCGTGTGGGGCAGGATTTCCTACGAGCAGTACTTC,CASSLVWGRISYEQYF
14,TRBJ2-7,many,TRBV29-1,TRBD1,TGCAGCGTCGGGGACAGGGTGAGATCCTACGAGCAGTACTTC,CSVGDRVRSYEQYF
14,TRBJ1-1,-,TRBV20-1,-,TGCAGTGCTAGGGGACGGGTGGGGGGGTTTGAAGCTTTCTTT,CSARGRVGGFEAFF
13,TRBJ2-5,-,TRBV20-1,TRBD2,TGCAGTGCTCTACTAGCGGCCCAAGAGACCCAGTACTTC,CSALLAAQETQYF
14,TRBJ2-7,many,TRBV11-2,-,TGTGCCAGCAGCTTAGGGGGAAGTCGGGACGAGCAGTACTTC,CASSLGGSRDEQYF
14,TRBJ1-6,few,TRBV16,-,TGTGCCAGCAGCCTGAGGAGTATTAATTCACCCCTCCACTTT,CASSLRSINSPLHF
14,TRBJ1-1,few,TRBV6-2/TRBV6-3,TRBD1,TGTGCCAGCAGACGACAGGGCTGGAACACTGAAGCTTTCTTT,CASRRQGWNTEAFF
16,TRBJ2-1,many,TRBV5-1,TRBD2,TGCGCCAGCAGCTTGGTCTTAGCGGGAGGAAACAATGAGCAGTTCTTC,CASSLVLAGGNNEQFF
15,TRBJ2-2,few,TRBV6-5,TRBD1,TGTGCCAGCAGTTACACACAGGGGGTTCACGGGGAGCTGTTTTTT,CASSYTQGVHGELFF
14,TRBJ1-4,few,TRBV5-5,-,TGTGCCAGCAGCCTGACCAGGGGCCATGAAAAACTGTTTTTT,CASSLTRGHEKLFF
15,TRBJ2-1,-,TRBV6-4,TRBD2,TGTGCCAGCGCGAGCCTAGCGGGGGGGGACAATGAGCAGTTCTTC,CASASLAGGDNEQFF
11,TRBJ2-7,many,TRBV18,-,TGTGCCAGCTCACCAGAAGCCGAGCAGTACTTC,CASSPEAEQYF
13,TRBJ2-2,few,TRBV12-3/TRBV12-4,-,TGTGCCAGCAACAATCGGAGAGCCGGGGAGCTGTTTTTT,CASNNRRAGELFF
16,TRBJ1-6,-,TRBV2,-,TGTGCCAGCAGTACCAGGGAACCCTCCTATAATTCACCCCTCCACTTT,CASSTREPSYNSPLHF
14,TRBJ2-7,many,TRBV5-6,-,TGTGCCAGCAGCTTGAGCCAGGGGTGGTACGAGCAGTACTTC,CASSLSQGWYEQYF
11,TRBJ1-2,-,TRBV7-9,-,TGTGCCAGCAGCTCCGGGCAAGGAGACACCTTC,CASSSGQGDTF
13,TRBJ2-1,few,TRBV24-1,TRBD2,TGTGCCACCAGTGATTTCGGGGGGAGACAGCAGTTCTTC,CATSDFGGRQQFF
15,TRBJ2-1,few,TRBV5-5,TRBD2,TGTGCCAGCAGCTTGGGAGCTAGCGGGGGGAATGAGCAGTTCTTC,CASSLGASGGNEQFF
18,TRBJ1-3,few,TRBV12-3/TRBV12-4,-,TGTGCCAGCACAACACCCGGGGTGAGGGGAGTCTCTGGAAACACCATATATTTT,CASTTPGVRGVSGNTIYF
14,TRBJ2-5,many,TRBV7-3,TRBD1,TGTGCCAGTCGGTCAGGACAGGTTTCGGAGACCCAGTACTTC,CASRSGQVSETQYF
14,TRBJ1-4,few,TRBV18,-,TGTGCCAGCTCACCACAGGGGGCTAATGAAAAACTGTTTTTT,CASSPQGANEKLFF
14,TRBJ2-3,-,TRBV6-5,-,TGTACCAGCAGCCTTAGCGGTTCCAGGGATACGCAGTATTTT,CTSSLSGSRDTQYF
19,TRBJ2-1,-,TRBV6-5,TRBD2,TGTGCCAGCAGTTACTCGACTAGCGGGAGTGGGGGGCTCTACAATGAGCAGTTCTTC,CASSYSTSGSGGLYNEQFF
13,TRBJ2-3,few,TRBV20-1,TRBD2,TGCAGTTCCCAGATGGGGGGGGCAGATACGCAGTATTTT,CSSQMGGADTQYF
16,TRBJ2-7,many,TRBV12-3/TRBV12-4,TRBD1,TGTGCCAGCAGTCCGAAGCGGACAGGGAGAAGCTACGAGCAGTACTTC,CASSPKRTGRSYEQYF
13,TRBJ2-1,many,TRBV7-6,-,TGTGCCAGCAGCACGGGACGGGCCAATGAGCAGTTCTTC,CASSTGRANEQFF
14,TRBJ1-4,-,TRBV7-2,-,TGTGCCAGCAGCACAGACTCCAGGGGTGAAAAACTGTTTTTT,CASSTDSRGEKLFF
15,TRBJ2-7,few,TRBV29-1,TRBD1,TGCAGCGTCATTCTCCCGGGACAGGGGTTCCACGAGCAGTACTTC,CSVILPGQGFHEQYF
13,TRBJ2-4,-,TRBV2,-,TGTGCCAGCAGGGAGGGGACAGAGGACATTCAGTACTTC,CASREGTEDIQYF
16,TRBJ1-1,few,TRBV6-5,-,TGTGCCAGCAGACGGGGGGCCCAGGGGATGTTTACTGAAGCTTTCTTT,CASRRGAQGMFTEAFF
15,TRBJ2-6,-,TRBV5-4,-,TGTGCCAGCAGCGCAGCGCAGGATGGGGCCAACGTCCTGACTTTC,CASSAAQDGANVLTF
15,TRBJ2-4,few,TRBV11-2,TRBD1,TGTGCCAGCAGCTTAGGTTCAATTAGGGGGCAGGAGCAGTACTTC,CASSLGSIRGQEQYF
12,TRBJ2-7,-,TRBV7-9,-,TGTGCCAGTAACTTAGGGGACTACGAGCAGTACTTC,CASNLGDYEQYF
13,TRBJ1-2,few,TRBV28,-,TGTGCCAGCAGGGGGGGAAACCCCTATGGCTACACCTTC,CASRGGNPYGYTF
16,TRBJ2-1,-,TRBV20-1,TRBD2,TGCAGTGCTAGAGACGTTCTAGCGGGTAAGATCGATGAGCAGTTCTTC,CSARDVLAGKIDEQFF